The rows below give T cell receptor beta chains drawn from one sample of a study of blood T cell repertoires in COVID-19. Profiled with immunoSEQ multiplex PCR; TCRdb holds only in-frame clones, not every one. This table holds about 280,000 clones, approximately 90% found once. Source material: peripheral blood. Source of these receptors: a man aged 35-49 years with acute or convalescent COVID-19. Each CDR3 is given with its conserved first and last residue. A D gene is named only where the DNA matches it firmly. Clone size is given for some rows only: seen once, a few or many times, or a class if the clone is expanded.

>TRBV2|TRBD1|NA|TRBJ2-1
TGTGCCAGCAGTCCGACAGGGAATGAGCAGTTCTTC
CASSPTGNEQFF
>TRBV3-1/TRBV3-2|NA|once|TRBJ2-3
TGTGCCAGCAGCCCTTACACAGATACGCAGTATTTT
CASSPYTDTQYF
>TRBV6-5|NA|NA|TRBJ2-3
TGTGCCAGCAGCTCCTATAGACAGGGCACAGATACGCAGTATTTT
CASSSYRQGTDTQYF
>TRBV7-2|NA|NA|TRBJ2-5
TGTGCCAGCAGCACTCGGACAGGAGGGCAAGAGACCCAGTACTTC
CASSTRTGGQETQYF
>TRBV9|TRBD2|NA|TRBJ2-3
TGTGCCAGCACCCCGGGCGGGGGGGCATCGGATACGCAGTATTTT
CASTPGGGASDTQYF
>TRBV27|NA|NA|TRBJ1-6
TGTGCCAGCAGCCTATACAGGGCCTCCTATAATTCACCCCTCCACTTT
CASSLYRASYNSPLHF
>TRBV5-1|TRBD1|NA|TRBJ1-2
TGCGCCAGCAGCTCTGATCCGGGACAGAAGGGCTACACCTTC
CASSSDPGQKGYTF
>TRBV5-6|TRBD2|NA|TRBJ2-3
TGTGCCAGCAGCTTGACTAGCGGCTCTCAAACCGCAGATACGCAGTATTTT
CASSLTSGSQTADTQYF
>TRBV9|NA|NA|TRBJ2-6
TGTGCCAGCAGCCCTTGGGGGCAGTCGGGCTCTGGGGCCAACGTCCTGACTTTC
CASSPWGQSGSGANVLTF
>TRBV7-9|NA|NA|TRBJ2-3
TGTGCCAGCAGCTTAGGCTCCGGACAGAACACAGATACGCAGTATTTT
CASSLGSGQNTDTQYF
>TRBV6-5|TRBD1|NA|TRBJ1-4
TGTGCCAGCAGCCCCCCGGGACAGGGGAAGGAAAAACTGTTTTTT
CASSPPGQGKEKLFF
>TRBV30|NA|NA|TRBJ1-1
TGTGCCTGGAACATGAACACTGAAGCTTTCTTT
CAWNMNTEAFF
>TRBV5-1|TRBD2|NA|TRBJ2-3
TGCGCCAGCAGGCCGGGGGGAGGCGAGGATACGCAGTATTTT
CASRPGGGEDTQYF
>TRBV24-1|TRBD1|NA|TRBJ2-1
TGTGCCACCAGTGATTACCGGACAGGGGACAATGAGCAGTTCTTC
CATSDYRTGDNEQFF
>TRBV3-1/TRBV3-2|TRBD2|NA|TRBJ2-1
TGTGCCAGCAGCCACGGGGGGGCTGGTGAGCAGTTCTTC
CASSHGGAGEQFF
>TRBV3-1/TRBV3-2|NA|once|TRBJ2-1
TGTGCCAGCAGCCGTTTCGACGGGAACAATGAGCAGTTCTTC
CASSRFDGNNEQFF
>TRBV4-1|TRBD1|NA|TRBJ2-5
TGCGCCAGCAGCGCCCCAGGGGGCAGGGAGACCCAGTACTTC
CASSAPGGRETQYF
>TRBV9|TRBD2|once|TRBJ2-7
TGTGCCAGCAGCGTTGGGGGGGTGTACGAGCAGTACTTC
CASSVGGVYEQYF
>TRBV7-9|NA|once|TRBJ1-2
TGTGCCAGCAGCATGGGGGGTCTCGGCTATGGCTACACCTTC
CASSMGGLGYGYTF
>TRBV2|NA|NA|TRBJ1-2
TGTGCCAGATCGACCGCCGGGTCCTATGGCTACACCTTC
CARSTAGSYGYTF